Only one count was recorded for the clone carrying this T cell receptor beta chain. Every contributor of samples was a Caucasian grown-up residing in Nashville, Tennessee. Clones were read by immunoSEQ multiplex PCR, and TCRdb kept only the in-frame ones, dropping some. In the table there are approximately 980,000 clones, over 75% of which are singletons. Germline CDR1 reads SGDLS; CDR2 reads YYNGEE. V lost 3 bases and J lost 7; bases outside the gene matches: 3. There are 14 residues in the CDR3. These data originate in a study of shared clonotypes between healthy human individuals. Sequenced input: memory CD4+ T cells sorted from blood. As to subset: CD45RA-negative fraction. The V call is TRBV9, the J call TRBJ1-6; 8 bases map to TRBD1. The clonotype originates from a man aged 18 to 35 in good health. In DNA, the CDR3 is TGTGCCAGCAGCGAGCGGACAGGGAATTCACCCCTCCACTTT. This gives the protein CASSERTGNSPLHF.